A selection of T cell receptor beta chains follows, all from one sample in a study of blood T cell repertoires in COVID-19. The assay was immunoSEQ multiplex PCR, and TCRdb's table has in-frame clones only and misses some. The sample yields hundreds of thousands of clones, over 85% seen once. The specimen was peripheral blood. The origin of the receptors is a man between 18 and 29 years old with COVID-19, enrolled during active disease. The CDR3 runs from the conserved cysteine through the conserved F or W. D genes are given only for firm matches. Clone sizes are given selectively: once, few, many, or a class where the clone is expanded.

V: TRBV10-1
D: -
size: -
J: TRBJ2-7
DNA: TGCGCCAGCAGTGAGTCGTCTTCAACAGGAGTCTACGAGCAGTACTTC
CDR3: CASSESSSTGVYEQYF

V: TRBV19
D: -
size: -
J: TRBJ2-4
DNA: TGTGCCAGTAGTATAACAGGGTCGAGGGCGGACATTCAGTACTTC
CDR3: CASSITGSRADIQYF

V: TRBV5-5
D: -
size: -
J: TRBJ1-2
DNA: TGTGCCAGCAGCTTGAGAAGGACAGCCAACTATGGCTACACCTTC
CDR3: CASSLRRTANYGYTF

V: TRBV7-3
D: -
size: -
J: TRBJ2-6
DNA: TGTGCCAGCAGCTTATCGTATACGGGTTCTGGGGCCAACGTCCTGACTTTC
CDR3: CASSLSYTGSGANVLTF

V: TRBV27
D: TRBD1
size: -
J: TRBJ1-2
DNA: TGTGCCAGCCGGGGACAGGGGGCAGTGGATAGCTATGGCTACACCTTC
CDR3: CASRGQGAVDSYGYTF

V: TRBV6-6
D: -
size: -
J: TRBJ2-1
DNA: TGTGCCAGCAAGGCGGAGGCCAGCTCCTACAATGAGCAGTTCTTC
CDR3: CASKAEASSYNEQFF

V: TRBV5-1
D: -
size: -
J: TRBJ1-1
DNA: TGCGCCAGCAGCTCAGTGAACACTGAAGCTTTCTTT
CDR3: CASSSVNTEAFF

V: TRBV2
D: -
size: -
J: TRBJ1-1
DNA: TGTGCCAGCAGTATGACTGGCGCTGGTGAAGCTTTCTTT
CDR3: CASSMTGAGEAFF

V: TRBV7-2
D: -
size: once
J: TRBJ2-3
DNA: TGTGCCAGCAGCACGGAGGCGGGAGATACGCAGTATTTT
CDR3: CASSTEAGDTQYF

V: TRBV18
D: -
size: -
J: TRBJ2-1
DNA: TGTGCCAGCTCACGCCAAACAGGGTTGCCCTTCTACAATGAGCAGTTCTTC
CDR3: CASSRQTGLPFYNEQFF

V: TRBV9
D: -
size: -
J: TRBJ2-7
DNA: TGTGCCAGCAGCGGGGGACTTCACTACGAGCAGTACTTC
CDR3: CASSGGLHYEQYF

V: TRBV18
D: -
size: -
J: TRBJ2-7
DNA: TGTGCCAGCTCACCGGTCGAGGGCGAGCAGTACTTC
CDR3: CASSPVEGEQYF

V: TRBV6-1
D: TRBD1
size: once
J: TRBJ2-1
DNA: TGTGCCAGCAGTGAGGACAGGGGGCTAGAGCAGTTCTTC
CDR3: CASSEDRGLEQFF

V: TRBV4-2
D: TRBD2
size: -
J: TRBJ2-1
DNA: TGTGCCAGCAGCCACCCCGGGACTAGCGGATCCTACAATGAGCAGTTCTTC
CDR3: CASSHPGTSGSYNEQFF

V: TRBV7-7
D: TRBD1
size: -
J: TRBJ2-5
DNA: TGTGCTAGCAGCCAGGAACAGGGGGCCCCCTTAGGGACCCAGTACTTC
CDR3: CASSQEQGAPLGTQYF

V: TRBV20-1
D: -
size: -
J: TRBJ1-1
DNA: TGCAGTGCCGCCGGGGCTTTCTTT
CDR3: CSAAGAFF

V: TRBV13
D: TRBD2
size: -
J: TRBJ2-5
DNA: TGTGCCAGCAGCTGGACTAGCGGGGGGGAGACCCAGTACTTC
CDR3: CASSWTSGGETQYF

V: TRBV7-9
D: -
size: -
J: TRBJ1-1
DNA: TGTGCCACCACCCTAGCTTTCTTT
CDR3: CATTLAFF

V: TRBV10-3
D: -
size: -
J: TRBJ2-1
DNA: TGTGCCATCAGTGGTACAGGGAACCACAATGAGCAGTTCTTC
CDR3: CAISGTGNHNEQFF

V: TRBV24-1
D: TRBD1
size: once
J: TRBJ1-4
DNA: TGTGCCACCAGTGACTGGGACAGGGGTAATGAAAAACTGTTTTTT
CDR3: CATSDWDRGNEKLFF

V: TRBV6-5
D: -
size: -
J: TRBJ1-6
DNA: TGTGCCAGCAGTTACCCCGGGGGGGCCCTCCACTTT
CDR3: CASSYPGGALHF

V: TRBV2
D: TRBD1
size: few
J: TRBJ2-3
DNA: TGTGCCAGCAGCCGCAACAGGGGAGATACGCAGTATTTT
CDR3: CASSRNRGDTQYF

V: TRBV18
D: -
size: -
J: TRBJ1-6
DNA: TGTGCCAGCTCCCGCGGACTCAATTCACCCCTCCACTTT
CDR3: CASSRGLNSPLHF

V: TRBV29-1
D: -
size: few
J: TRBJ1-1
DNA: TGCAGCGTCGTCCAGGGCGACAGCACTGAAGCTTTCTTT
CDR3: CSVVQGDSTEAFF

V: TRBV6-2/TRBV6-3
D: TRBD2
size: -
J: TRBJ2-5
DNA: TGTGCCAGCAGTTACACAACTAGGGGCGGGGGAGAGACCCAGTACTTC
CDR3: CASSYTTRGGGETQYF

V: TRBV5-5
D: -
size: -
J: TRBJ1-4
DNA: TGTGCCAGCAGCTTGACAGACCATGAAAAACTGTTTTTT
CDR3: CASSLTDHEKLFF

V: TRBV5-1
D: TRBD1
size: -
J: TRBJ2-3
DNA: TGCGCCAGCAGCTCGGACAGGGGCACAGATACGCAGTATTTT
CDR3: CASSSDRGTDTQYF

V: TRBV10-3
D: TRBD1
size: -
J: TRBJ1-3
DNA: TGTGCCACCGGCAGACAGGGAGTCTCTGGAAACACCATATATTTT
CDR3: CATGRQGVSGNTIYF

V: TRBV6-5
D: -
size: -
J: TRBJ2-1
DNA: TGTGCCAGCAGTTACGATAGTATTTCCTACAATGAGCAGTTCTTC
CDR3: CASSYDSISYNEQFF

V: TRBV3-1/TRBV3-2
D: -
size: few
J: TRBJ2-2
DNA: TGTGCCAGCAGAGATCAGGGGATCGCCGGGGAGCTGTTTTTT
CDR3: CASRDQGIAGELFF

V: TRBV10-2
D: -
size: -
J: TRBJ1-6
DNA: TGCGCCAGCAGCCTTTCGGTGGAGAATTCACCCCTCCACTTT
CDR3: CASSLSVENSPLHF

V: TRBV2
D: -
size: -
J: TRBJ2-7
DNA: TGTGCCAGCAGGGCCGGAGGCGGGATCATCCACGAGCAGTACTTC
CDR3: CASRAGGGIIHEQYF

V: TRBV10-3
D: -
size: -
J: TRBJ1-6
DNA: TGTGCCATCAGTGACCGAGACAGCTTAACTAATTCACCCCTCCACTTT
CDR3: CAISDRDSLTNSPLHF

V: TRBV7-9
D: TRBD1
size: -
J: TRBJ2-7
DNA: TGTGCCAGCAGCTCAAGTGAGGCCAGGGGGCTTCACGAGCAGTACTTC
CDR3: CASSSSEARGLHEQYF

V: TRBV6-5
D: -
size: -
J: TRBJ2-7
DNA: TGTGCCAGCAGCCCCACCGGGGGGCAGGGCTACGAGCAGTACTTC
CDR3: CASSPTGGQGYEQYF

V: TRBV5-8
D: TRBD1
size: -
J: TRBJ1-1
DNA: TGTGCCAGCAGGCTGGACAGGGTGGACACTGAAGCTTTCTTT
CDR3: CASRLDRVDTEAFF

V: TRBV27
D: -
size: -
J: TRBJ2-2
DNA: TGTGCCAGCAGTTTACAGGGAAACACCGGGGAGCTGTTTTTT
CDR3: CASSLQGNTGELFF

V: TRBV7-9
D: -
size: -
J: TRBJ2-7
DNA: TGTGCCAGCAGCCTCCGCGGTCTGGACGAGCAGTACTTC
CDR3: CASSLRGLDEQYF

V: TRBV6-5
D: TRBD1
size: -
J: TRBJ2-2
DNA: TGTGCCAGCAGTTACGCGACAGGGGCCACCGGGGAGCTGTTTTTT
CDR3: CASSYATGATGELFF

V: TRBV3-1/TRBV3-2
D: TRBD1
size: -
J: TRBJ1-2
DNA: TGTGCCAGCAGCCAAGAAAGGGGGCAAAACTATGGCTACACCTTC
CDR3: CASSQERGQNYGYTF